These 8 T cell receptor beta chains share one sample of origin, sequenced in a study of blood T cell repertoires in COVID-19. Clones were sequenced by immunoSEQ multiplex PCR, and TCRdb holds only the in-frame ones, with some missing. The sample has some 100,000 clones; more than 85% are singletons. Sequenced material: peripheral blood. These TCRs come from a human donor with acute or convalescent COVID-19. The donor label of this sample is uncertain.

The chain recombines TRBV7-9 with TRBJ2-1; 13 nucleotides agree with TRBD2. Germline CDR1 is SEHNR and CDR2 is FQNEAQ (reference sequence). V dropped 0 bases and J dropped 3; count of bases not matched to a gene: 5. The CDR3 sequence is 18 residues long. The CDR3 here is CASSLATGLAGVYNEQFF. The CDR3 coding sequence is TGTGCCAGCAGCTTAGCAACCGGACTAGCGGGAGTCTACAATGAGCAGTTCTTC.

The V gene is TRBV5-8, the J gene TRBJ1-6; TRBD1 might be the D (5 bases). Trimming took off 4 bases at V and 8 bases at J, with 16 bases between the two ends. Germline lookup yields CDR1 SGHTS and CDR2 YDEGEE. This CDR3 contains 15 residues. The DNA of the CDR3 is TGTGCCAGCAGCCGACAGCGTGGCGGGGATTCACCCCTCCACTTT. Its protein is CASSRQRGGDSPLHF. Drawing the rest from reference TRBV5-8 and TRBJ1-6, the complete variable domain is EAGVTQSPTHLIKTRGQQATLRCSPISGHTSVYWYQQALGLGLQFLLWYDEGEERNRGNFPPRFSGRQFPNYSSELNVNALELEDSALYLCASSRQRGGDSPLHFGNGTRLTVT.

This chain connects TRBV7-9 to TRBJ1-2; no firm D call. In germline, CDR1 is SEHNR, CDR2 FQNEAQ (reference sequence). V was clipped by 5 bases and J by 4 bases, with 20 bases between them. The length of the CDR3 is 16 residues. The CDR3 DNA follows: TGTGCCAGCAGCCCGTTCGCGGGCAGGTCATTCTATGGCTACACCTTC. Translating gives CASSPFAGRSFYGYTF. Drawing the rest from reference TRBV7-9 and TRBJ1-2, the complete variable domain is DTGVSQNPRHKITKRGQNVTFRCDPISEHNRLYWYRQTLGQGPEFLTYFQNEAQLEKSRLLSDRFSAERPKGSFSTLEIQRTEQGDSAMYLCASSPFAGRSFYGYTFGSGTRLTVV.

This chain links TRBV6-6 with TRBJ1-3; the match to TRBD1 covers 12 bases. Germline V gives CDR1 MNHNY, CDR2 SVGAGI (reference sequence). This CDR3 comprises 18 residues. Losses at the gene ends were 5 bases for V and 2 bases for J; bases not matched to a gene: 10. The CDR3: CASSRLRDRGLPGNTIYF. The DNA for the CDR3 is TGTGCCAGCAGTCGACTCCGGGACAGGGGGCTCCCTGGAAACACCATATATTTT.

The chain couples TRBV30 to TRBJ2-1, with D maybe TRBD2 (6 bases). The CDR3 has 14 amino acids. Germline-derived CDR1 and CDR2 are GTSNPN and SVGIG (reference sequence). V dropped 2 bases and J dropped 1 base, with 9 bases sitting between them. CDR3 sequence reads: CAWSFGGSYNEQFF. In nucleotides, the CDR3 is TGTGCCTGGAGTTTTGGGGGGTCCTACAATGAGCAGTTCTTC.

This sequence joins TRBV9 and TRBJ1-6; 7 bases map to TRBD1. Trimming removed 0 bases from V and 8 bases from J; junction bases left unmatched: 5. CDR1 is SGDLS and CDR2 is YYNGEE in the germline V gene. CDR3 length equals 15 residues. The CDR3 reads CASSVEGGRHSPLHF. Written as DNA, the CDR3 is TGTGCCAGCAGCGTAGAAGGGGGCCGTCATTCACCCCTCCACTTT.

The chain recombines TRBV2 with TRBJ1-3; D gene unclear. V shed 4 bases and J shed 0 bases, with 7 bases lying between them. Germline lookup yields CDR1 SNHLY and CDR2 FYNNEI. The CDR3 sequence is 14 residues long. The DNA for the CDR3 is TGTGCCAGCAGTGTGGAGCGCTCTGGAAACACCATATATTTT. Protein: CASSVERSGNTIYF.

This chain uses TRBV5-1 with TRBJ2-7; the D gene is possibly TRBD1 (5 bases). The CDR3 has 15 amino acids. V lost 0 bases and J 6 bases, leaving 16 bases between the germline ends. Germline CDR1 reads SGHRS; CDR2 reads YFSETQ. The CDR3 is CASSLVAGSIGEQYF. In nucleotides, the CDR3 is TGCGCCAGCAGCTTGGTGGCAGGGTCTATAGGCGAGCAGTACTTC.